This T cell receptor (beta chain) emerged from a study of cytomegalovirus exposure and HLA in healthy donors. Turning to the study itself: A preliminary data release comprised roughly 80 million unique TCRs obtained from HLA-typed donors. Findings and limits, study-wide: Published work reported that the classifier diagnosed cytomegalovirus status with high specificity and sensitivity.

Remarks on this clone: Its cognate antigen is unknown.

Primers: 60 Vbeta forward and 13 Jbeta reverse. Sequencing used immunoSEQ multiplex PCR; TCRdb keeps in-frame clones, though not all of them. The table has about 140,000 clones, roughly 80% seen once. Donors had nominal health at sampling but likely had unrecorded immune exposures. The clonotype comes from a woman in her forties or fifties in good health and CMV-seropositive. The source material was PBMCs.

The CDR3 DNA reads TGCAGTGCTAGTCGGGAGGAAGAAGAGTATTTT. It translates to CSASREEEEYF. The chain recombines TRBV20-1 with TRBJ2-3, with 7 bases matching TRBD2. CDR3 length equals 11 residues. Unmatched junction bases numbered 7, after V lost 3 bases and J lost 13 bases. Germline loops: CDR1 DFQATT, CDR2 SNEGSKA (reference sequence).